These 26 T cell receptor beta chains were all obtained from the same sample, sequenced in a study of T-cell reconstitution after alpha-beta-depleted transplantation in children. The library targeted TCRbeta and was prepared with unique molecular identifiers. MiXCR was run by TCRdb on the PCR reads, yielding one entry per CDR3 protein. There are about 460,000 distinct CDR3 sequences in the sample; over 9.5% occur only once, and roughly 2% lies in the top ten. Sequenced material: PBMCs, taken before TCRalphabeta/CD19-depleted stem cell transplant. All receptors come from a child under 10 years old with inherited bone marrow failure, due to receive a stem cell transplant.

This clonotype was picked up a small number of times. V is TRBV30 and J is TRBJ2-7; D tentatively reads TRBD1 or TRBD2 (5 bases each). This CDR3 is built from 13 residues. Germline CDR1 reads GTSNPN; CDR2 reads SVGIG (reference sequence). Trimming left V 3 bases short and J 1 base short, with 10 bases between. Here the CDR3 reads CAWRRDGSYEQYF. CDR3 bases: TGTGCCTGGAGACGGGACGGATCCTACGAGCAGTACTTC.

This clonotype was detected ten times or more. The CDR3 DNA is TGCGCCAGCAGCTTGGGTACCCAGACCTATGGCTACACCTTC. Protein: CASSLGTQTYGYTF. This chain links TRBV5-1 with TRBJ1-2; no clear D. V dropped 0 bases and J dropped 4 bases, with 10 bases sitting between them. From germline, CDR1 is SGHRS and CDR2 YFSETQ. The CDR3 is made up of 14 amino acids.

V is TRBV19 and J is TRBJ2-7, with 8 bases aligning to TRBD1. The CDR3 is made up of 12 amino acids. The junction had 7 bases not matched to a gene; V was cut back by 6 bases and J by 9 bases. Germline CDR1 is LNHDA and CDR2 is SQIVND (reference sequence). Written as DNA, the CDR3 is TGTGCCAGTAGCTGGAGGACAGGGCGGCAGTACTTC. It is translated as CASSWRTGRQYF.

This clonotype was seen a handful of times. The rearrangement uses TRBV9 and TRBJ1-3; D remains ambiguous. Trimming took 3 bases from V and 4 from J, leaving 11 bases between them. The CDR3 is 14 residues long. CDR1 is SGDLS and CDR2 is YYNGEE in the germline V gene. The CDR3 DNA follows: TGTGCCAGCAGCGCGACCGGTTGGGGAAACACCATATATTTT. It codes for CASSATGWGNTIYF. Variable domain in full (rest from reference TRBV9 and TRBJ1-3): DSGVTQTPKHLITATGQRVTLRCSPRSGDLSVYWYQQSLDQGLQFLIQYYNGEERAKGNILERFSAQQFPDLHSELNLSSLELGDSALYFCASSATGWGNTIYFGEGSWLTVV.

This clonotype was recorded at least ten times. This chain connects TRBV2 to TRBJ2-3; D is perhaps TRBD1 or TRBD2 (6 bases each). This CDR3 comprises 16 residues. The V gene's germline CDR1 is SNHLY and CDR2 FYNNEI. V was cut by 11 bases and J by 3 bases, with 24 bases left in between. DNA of the CDR3: TGTGCCGGATTCGGAGGGGGAATTCGGCCTACAGATACGCAGTATTTT. It translates to CAGFGGGIRPTDTQYF.

This clonotype was observed a single time. A read error may explain this, as a much larger clone is one base away. This chain links TRBV2 with TRBJ2-1; D may be TRBD2 (6 bases). The CDR3 has 13 amino acids. The germline CDR1 and CDR2 sequences are SNHLY and FYNNEI. CDR3 coding DNA: TGTGCCGGGGACTCCTCGCCTCCCGATGAGGAGTTCTTC. It translates to CAGDSSPPDEEFF.

The chain couples TRBV24-1 to TRBJ2-1, with TRBD2 matching 7 bases. CDR3 length equals 14 residues. Germline CDR1 reads KGHDR; CDR2 reads SFDVKD. V lost 3 bases and J lost 4; bases outside the gene matches: 2. The CDR3, as DNA: TGTGCCACCAGTGATCGACTAGCTTACAATGAGCAGTTCTTC. Translation gives CATSDRLAYNEQFF.

In its sample, this clonotype was seen many times. The chain combines TRBV24-1 with TRBJ1-2, with 7 nucleotides matching TRBD1. In germline, CDR1 is KGHDR, CDR2 SFDVKD. J lost 0 bases, V lost 3 bases, and 3 bases had no gene match. CDR3 size: 15 residues. CDR3 nucleotide sequence: TGTGCCACCAGTGATACAGGGGTCCCTAACTATGGCTACACCTTC. Residues: CATSDTGVPNYGYTF.

There are many counts of this clonotype. The gene calls are TRBV28 and TRBJ2-3; 13 nucleotides align to TRBD2. V trimming: 4 bases; J trimming: 6 bases; junction bases outside the gene matches: 10. CDR3 length equals 17 residues. Germline CDR1 MDHEN, CDR2 SYDVKM. CDR3 sequence reads: CASSSPGLAGVSDTQYF. The DNA of the CDR3 is TGTGCCAGCAGTTCGCCCGGACTAGCGGGAGTATCCGATACGCAGTATTTT.

This clonotype showed up many times. This sequence joins TRBV19 and TRBJ2-7; perhaps D is TRBD1 or TRBD2 (5 bases each). This CDR3 is 14 amino acids long. Between the trimmed V and J ends, which lost 9 bases and 0 bases, there was a span of 15 bases. Germline values: CDR1 LNHDA, CDR2 SQIVND (reference sequence). CDR3 sequence: CASSIGGSSYEQYF. The CDR3 DNA follows: TGTGCCAGCAGCATTGGGGGTAGCTCCTACGAGCAGTACTTC.

Ten or more counts support this clonotype. This chain links TRBV15 with TRBJ2-4; TRBD2 might be the D (5 bases). This CDR3 spans 14 amino acids. Germline assignment: CDR1 LNHNV and CDR2 YYDKDF (reference sequence). Trimming pared 3 bases from V and 7 bases from J, leaving 13 bases between. CDR3 sequence reads: CATSSLLEGNIQYF. DNA for the CDR3: TGTGCCACCAGCAGTTTACTAGAGGGTAACATTCAGTACTTC.

The chain has TRBV5-4 and TRBJ2-5, with 8 nucleotides matching TRBD2. This CDR3 comprises 17 residues. Germline V gene data show CDR1 as SGHNT and CDR2 as YYREEE (reference sequence). V shed 4 bases, J shed 1 base, and the junction held 12 bases outside the gene matches. Written as DNA, the CDR3 is TGTGCCAGCAGCCCTGGGATAAGGACTAGCAGCCAAGAGACCCAGTACTTC. Amino acids: CASSPGIRTSSQETQYF.

This clonotype occurred many times. The chain joins TRBV2 to TRBJ1-1; D not certain. There are 12 residues in the CDR3. The germline V and J ends were trimmed by 9 bases and 2 bases, with 10 bases remaining between them. Germline-derived CDR1 and CDR2 are SNHLY and FYNNEI. The DNA of the CDR3 is TGTGCCAGGGGGTCCACAAACACTGAAGCTTTCTTT. Translation: CARGSTNTEAFF.

The table lists this clonotype with many counts. The V and J genes are TRBV10-3 and TRBJ1-2; D possibly corresponds to TRBD1 (6 bases). CDR1 and CDR2 from the germline V gene are ENHRY and SYGVKD. The CDR3 extends over 14 amino acids. Between the trimmed V and J ends, which lost 4 bases and 1 base, there was a span of 10 bases. The CDR3: CAISVGGFNYGYTF. CDR3 nucleotide sequence: TGTGCCATCAGTGTGGGGGGCTTTAACTATGGCTACACCTTC.

This clonotype was counted ten times or more. CDR3 nucleotides: TGTGCCAGCAGTGCCTATCTAGCGGGAGGGGGCGAGCAGTTCTTC. Protein sequence: CASSAYLAGGGEQFF. The chain combines TRBV6-1 with TRBJ2-1, with 12 bases identical to TRBD2. Looked up from germline, CDR1 is MNHNS and CDR2 is SASEGT. CDR3 length: 15 residues. The junction had 8 bases not matched to a gene; V was cut back by 4 bases and J by 10 bases.

At least ten counts were recorded for this clonotype. The genes are TRBV28 and TRBJ2-3, with TRBD2 identical over 7 bases. The CDR3 totals 17 residues. V was clipped by 2 bases and J by 1 base; unmatched bases: 9. Germline CDR1 is MDHEN and CDR2 is SYDVKM. This CDR3 reads CASSLSGTVFRTDTQYF. In nucleotides, the CDR3 is TGTGCCAGCAGTTTAAGCGGGACTGTATTTCGCACAGATACGCAGTATTTT.

This clonotype occurred once. One base away lies a much larger clone, so this may be a sequencing read error. The chain uses TRBV11-2 and TRBJ2-1; D possibly corresponds to TRBD2 (5 bases). Germline V CDR1 and CDR2: SGHAT, FQNNGV. The CDR3 loop spans 18 amino acids. This chain's CDR3 is CASSILGKGILGDNDQFF. For the CDR3, the DNA is TGTGCCAGCAGCATACTAGGTAAAGGGATCCTGGGTGACAATGACCAGTTCTTC.

Ten or more counts support this clonotype. V usage is TRBV27 and J usage is TRBJ2-1, with TRBD1 matching over 9 bases. Germline V gene sequence: CDR1 MNHEY, CDR2 SMNVEV (reference sequence). The CDR3 extends over 17 amino acids. J was trimmed by 3 bases and V by 2 bases; bases with no gene match: 8. Here the CDR3 reads CASSLEAGTGIYNEQFF. The DNA for the CDR3 is TGTGCCAGCAGTTTAGAGGCCGGGACAGGGATCTACAATGAGCAGTTCTTC.

This clonotype was detected many times. The genes are TRBV20-1 and TRBJ2-7, with 8 nucleotides matching TRBD1. This CDR3 is built from 12 residues. The V segment lost 8 bases and the J segment 3 bases; nucleotides outside the gene matches: 6. CDR1 is DFQATT, CDR2 SNEGSKA, per germline (reference sequence). The DNA of the CDR3 is TGCAGTACCCGGACAGGGCTCTACGAGCAGTACTTC. This sequence encodes CSTRTGLYEQYF.

This clonotype was seen at least ten times. This sequence joins TRBV15 and TRBJ2-1, with 7 positions matching TRBD2. From germline, CDR1 is LNHNV and CDR2 YYDKDF (reference sequence). V shed 0 bases, J shed 5 bases, and the junction held 10 bases outside the gene matches. The length of the CDR3 is 17 residues. The CDR3 reads CATSRDRPAGFHNEQFF. The DNA for the CDR3 is TGTGCCACCAGCAGAGATCGGCCAGCGGGATTCCACAATGAGCAGTTCTTC.

This clonotype was counted many times. The gene calls are TRBV12-3 or TRBV12-4 and TRBJ2-2; D call uncertain. V lost 6 bases, J lost 6 bases, and 17 bases lay in between. The length of the CDR3 is 15 residues. CDR3 bases: TGTGCCAGCAGCCACCCGGACGAAAGAGCCGGGGAGCTGTTTTTT. Protein: CASSHPDERAGELFF.

This clonotype has more than one count but fewer than ten. J is TRBJ1-1 and V is TRBV18; unclear D gene. The CDR3 contains 13 residues. The V end lost 4 bases, the J end lost 12 bases, and 18 bases lay between the germline ends. The germline gives CDR1 KGHSH, CDR2 LQKENI. The CDR3 nucleotides read TGTGCCAGCTCACTCTCGACGGACGGTCCCCCTTTCTTT. Translated: CASSLSTDGPPFF.

This clonotype showed up many times. The genes are TRBV25-1 and TRBJ2-2; TRBD2 aligns across 7 bases. V trimming: 6 bases; J trimming: 2 bases; junction bases outside the gene matches: 3. Germline lookup yields CDR1 MGHDK and CDR2 SYGVNS. CDR3 length: 14 residues. This CDR3 is CASRPAGNTGELFF. The CDR3 DNA follows: TGTGCCAGCAGGCCAGCGGGAAACACCGGGGAGCTGTTTTTT.

The sample holds a few counts of this clonotype. The chain recombines TRBV2 with TRBJ2-1; D remains unclear. The CDR3 covers 15 residues. Per the germline V gene, CDR1 is SNHLY and CDR2 is FYNNEI. Trimming left V 7 bases short and J 0 bases short, with 13 bases between. The CDR3 bases are TGTGCCAGCAAGGTCACGGAGAGCTCCTACAATGAGCAGTTCTTC. Its protein product is CASKVTESSYNEQFF.

This clonotype has ten or more counts. The chain employs TRBV4-3 and TRBJ2-6; tentative D call: TRBD2 (6 bases). In germline, CDR1 is LGHNA, CDR2 YSLEER. With 3 bases removed from V and 4 bases from J, the gap between germline ends came to 25 bases. The CDR3 covers 20 residues. For the CDR3, the DNA is TGCGCCAGCAGCCATGAACCCCTCGGGACTCCTTCCCTGGGGGCCAACGTCCTGACTTTC. Translated, it gives CASSHEPLGTPSLGANVLTF.

This clonotype was detected ten times or more. The chain has TRBV9 and TRBJ2-7, with TRBD2 matching over 8 bases. With 0 bases clipped from V and 0 bases from J, the junction kept 8 bases outside the gene matches. Germline lookup yields CDR1 SGDLS and CDR2 YYNGEE. The CDR3 loop spans 17 amino acids. The CDR3 sequence is CASSVGGPSGSSYEQYF. CDR3 bases: TGTGCCAGCAGCGTAGGTGGGCCAAGCGGGAGCTCCTACGAGCAGTACTTC.